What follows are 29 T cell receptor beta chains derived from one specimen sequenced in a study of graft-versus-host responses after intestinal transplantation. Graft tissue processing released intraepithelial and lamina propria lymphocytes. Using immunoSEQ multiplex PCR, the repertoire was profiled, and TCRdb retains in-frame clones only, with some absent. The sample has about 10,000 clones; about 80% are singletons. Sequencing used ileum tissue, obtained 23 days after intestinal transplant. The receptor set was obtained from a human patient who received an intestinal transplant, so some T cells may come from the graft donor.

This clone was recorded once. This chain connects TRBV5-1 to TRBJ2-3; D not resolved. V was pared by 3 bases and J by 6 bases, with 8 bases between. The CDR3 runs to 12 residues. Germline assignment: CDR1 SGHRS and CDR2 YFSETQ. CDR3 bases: TGCGCCAGCAGCTCCGATGGGGATACGCAGTATTTT. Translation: CASSSDGDTQYF.

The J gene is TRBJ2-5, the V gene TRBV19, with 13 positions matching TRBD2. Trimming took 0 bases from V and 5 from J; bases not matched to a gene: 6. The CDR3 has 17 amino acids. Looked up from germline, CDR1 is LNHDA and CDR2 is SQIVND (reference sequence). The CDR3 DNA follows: TGTGCCAGTAGTATAGACCGGACTAGCGGGAGAACGGAGACCCAGTACTTC. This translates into CASSIDRTSGRTETQYF.

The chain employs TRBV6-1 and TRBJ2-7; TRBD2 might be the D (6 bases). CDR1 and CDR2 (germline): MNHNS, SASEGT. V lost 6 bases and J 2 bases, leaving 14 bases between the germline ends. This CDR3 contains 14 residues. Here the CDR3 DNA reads TGTGCCAGCAGGTTGACGGGAGCTACCTACGAGCAGTACTTC. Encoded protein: CASRLTGATYEQYF.

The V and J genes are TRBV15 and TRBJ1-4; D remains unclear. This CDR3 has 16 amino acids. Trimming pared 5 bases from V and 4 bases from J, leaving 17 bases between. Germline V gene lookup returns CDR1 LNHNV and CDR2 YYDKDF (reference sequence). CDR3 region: CATSSQRLGLNEKLFF. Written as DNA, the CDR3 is TGTGCCACCAGCTCCCAGAGATTAGGGCTTAATGAAAAACTGTTTTTT.

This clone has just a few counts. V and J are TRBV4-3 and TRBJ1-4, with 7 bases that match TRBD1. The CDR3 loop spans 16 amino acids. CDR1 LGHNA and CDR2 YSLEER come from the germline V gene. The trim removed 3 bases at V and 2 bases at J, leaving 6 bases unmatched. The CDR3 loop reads CASSQEDRATNEKLFF. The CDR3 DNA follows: TGCGCCAGCAGCCAGGAAGACAGGGCGACTAATGAAAAACTGTTTTTT.

The CDR3, as DNA: TGCGCCAGCAGTGACGGACAGGAGACTCCAACTAATGAAAAACTGTTTTTT. Its protein product is CASSDGQETPTNEKLFF. This chain connects TRBV10-2 to TRBJ1-4; 7 bases are shared with TRBD1. The V and J ends lost 3 bases and 0 bases, in that order; junction bases with no gene match: 7. This CDR3 contains 17 residues. CDR1 and CDR2 (germline): WSHSY, SAAADI.

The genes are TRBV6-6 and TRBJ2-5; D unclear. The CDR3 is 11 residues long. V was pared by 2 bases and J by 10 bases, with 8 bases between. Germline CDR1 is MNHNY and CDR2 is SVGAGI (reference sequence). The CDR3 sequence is CASSYVSLQYF. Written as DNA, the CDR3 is TGTGCCAGCAGTTACGTGAGCCTCCAGTACTTC.

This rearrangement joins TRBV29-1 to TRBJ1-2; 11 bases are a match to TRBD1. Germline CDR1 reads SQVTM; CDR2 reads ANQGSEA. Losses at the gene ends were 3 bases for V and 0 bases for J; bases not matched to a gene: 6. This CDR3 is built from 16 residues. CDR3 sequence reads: CSVDGTGGMTNYGYTF. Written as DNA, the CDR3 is TGCAGCGTTGATGGGACAGGGGGGATGACTAACTATGGCTACACCTTC.

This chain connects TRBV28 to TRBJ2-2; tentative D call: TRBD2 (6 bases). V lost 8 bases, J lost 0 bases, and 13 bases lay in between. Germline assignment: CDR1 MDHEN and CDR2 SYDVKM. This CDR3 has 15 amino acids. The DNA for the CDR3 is TGTGCCAGCTGGGACTCCACTACGAACACCGGGGAGCTGTTTTTT. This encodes CASWDSTTNTGELFF.

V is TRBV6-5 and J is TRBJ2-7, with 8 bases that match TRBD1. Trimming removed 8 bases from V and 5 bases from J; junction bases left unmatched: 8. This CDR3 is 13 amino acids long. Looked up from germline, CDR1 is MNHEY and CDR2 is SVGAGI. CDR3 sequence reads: CASWAGGADEQYF. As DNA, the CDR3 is TGTGCCAGCTGGGCAGGGGGCGCCGACGAGCAGTACTTC.

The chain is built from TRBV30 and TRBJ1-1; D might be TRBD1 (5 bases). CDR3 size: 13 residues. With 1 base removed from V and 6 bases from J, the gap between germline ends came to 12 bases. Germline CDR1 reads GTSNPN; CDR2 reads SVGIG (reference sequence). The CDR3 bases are TGTGCCTGGAGTGCCGGGACGGTCTCTGAAGCTTTCTTT. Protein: CAWSAGTVSEAFF.

The CDR3: CASSKTSGSSYNEQFF. CDR3 nucleotides: TGCGCCAGCAGCAAGACTAGCGGGAGCTCCTACAATGAGCAGTTCTTC. The chain carries TRBV5-1 and TRBJ2-1, with 12 bases fitting TRBD2. The length of the CDR3 is 16 residues. V trimming: 4 bases; J trimming: 0 bases; junction bases outside the gene matches: 2. Germline V gene lookup returns CDR1 SGHRS and CDR2 YFSETQ.

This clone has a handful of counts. DNA for the CDR3: TGTGCCAGCAGCTTGGCACTAGGCAGTGAAGCTTTCTTT. Amino acid sequence: CASSLALGSEAFF. The chain links TRBV5-8 to TRBJ1-1; D remains ambiguous. Trimming stripped 0 bases from V and 7 bases from J, with 10 bases between. Germline V lookup: CDR1 SGHTS, CDR2 YDEGEE. This CDR3 is built from 13 residues.

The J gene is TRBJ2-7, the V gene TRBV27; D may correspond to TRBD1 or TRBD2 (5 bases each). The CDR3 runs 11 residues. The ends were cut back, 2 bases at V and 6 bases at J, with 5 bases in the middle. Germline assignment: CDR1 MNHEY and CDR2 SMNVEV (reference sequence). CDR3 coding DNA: TGTGCCAGCAGTTTAGGGGGCGAGCAGTACTTC. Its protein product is CASSLGGEQYF.

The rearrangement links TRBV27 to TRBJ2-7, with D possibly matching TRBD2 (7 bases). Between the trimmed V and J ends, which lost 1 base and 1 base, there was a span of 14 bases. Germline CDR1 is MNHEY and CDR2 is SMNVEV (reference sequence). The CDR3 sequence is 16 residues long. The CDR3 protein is CASSLFGGLPSYEQYF. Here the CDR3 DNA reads TGTGCCAGCAGTTTATTCGGGGGGCTCCCATCCTACGAGCAGTACTTC.

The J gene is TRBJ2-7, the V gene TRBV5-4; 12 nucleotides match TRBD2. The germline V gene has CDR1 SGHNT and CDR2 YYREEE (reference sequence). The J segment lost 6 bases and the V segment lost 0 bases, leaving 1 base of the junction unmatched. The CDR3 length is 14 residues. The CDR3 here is CASSLASGRAEQYF. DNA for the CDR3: TGTGCCAGCAGCTTGGCTAGCGGGAGGGCCGAGCAGTACTTC.

The CDR3 DNA follows: TGTGCCAGCAGTGAAAGGGGGCTGAACACTGAAGCTTTCTTT. It yields the protein CASSERGLNTEAFF. The chain uses TRBV2 and TRBJ1-1, with TRBD1 matching over 7 bases. The CDR3 contains 14 residues. V trimming: 2 bases; J trimming: 0 bases; junction bases outside the gene matches: 0. CDR1 is SNHLY and CDR2 is FYNNEI in the germline V gene.

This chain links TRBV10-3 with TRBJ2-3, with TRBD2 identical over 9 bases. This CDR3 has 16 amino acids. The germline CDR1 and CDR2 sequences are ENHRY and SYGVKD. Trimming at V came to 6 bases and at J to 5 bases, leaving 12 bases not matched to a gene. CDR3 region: CAIRTPAGGPGDTQYF. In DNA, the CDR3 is TGTGCCATCAGGACTCCAGCGGGAGGCCCGGGAGATACGCAGTATTTT.

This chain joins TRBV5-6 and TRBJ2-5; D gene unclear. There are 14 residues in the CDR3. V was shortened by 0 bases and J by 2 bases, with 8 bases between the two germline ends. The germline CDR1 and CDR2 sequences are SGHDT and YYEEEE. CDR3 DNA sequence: TGTGCCAGCAGCTTGGGCAGTCTACAAGAGACCCAGTACTTC. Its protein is CASSLGSLQETQYF.

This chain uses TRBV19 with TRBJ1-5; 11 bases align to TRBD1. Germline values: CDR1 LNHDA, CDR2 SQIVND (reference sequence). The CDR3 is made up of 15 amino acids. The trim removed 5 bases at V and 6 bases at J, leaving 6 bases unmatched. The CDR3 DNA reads TGTGCCAGTAGTGTGGACAGGGGGCAGAGTCAGCCCCAGCATTTT. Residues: CASSVDRGQSQPQHF.

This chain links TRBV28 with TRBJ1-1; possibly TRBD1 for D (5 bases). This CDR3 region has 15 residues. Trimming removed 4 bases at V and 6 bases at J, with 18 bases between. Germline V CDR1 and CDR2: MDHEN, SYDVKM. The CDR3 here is CASSSLGAGDAEAFF. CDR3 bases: TGTGCCAGCAGTTCCCTTGGGGCCGGGGACGCTGAAGCTTTCTTT.

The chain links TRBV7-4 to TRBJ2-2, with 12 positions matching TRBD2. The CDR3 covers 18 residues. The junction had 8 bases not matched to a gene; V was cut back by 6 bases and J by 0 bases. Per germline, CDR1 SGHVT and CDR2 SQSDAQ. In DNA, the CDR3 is TGTGCCAGCAGGCAGGGACTAGCGGGCCCAACGAACACCGGGGAGCTGTTTTTT. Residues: CASRQGLAGPTNTGELFF.

The CDR3 loop reads CASSLGTGAGAYEQYF. DNA for the CDR3: TGTGCCAGCAGCTTGGGAACAGGGGCTGGGGCCTACGAGCAGTACTTC. The chain carries TRBV5-5 and TRBJ2-7; the match to TRBD1 covers 7 bases. CDR3 size: 16 residues. Germline V gene data show CDR1 as SGHKS and CDR2 as YYEKEE (reference sequence). V lost 0 bases and J lost 2; bases outside the gene matches: 8.

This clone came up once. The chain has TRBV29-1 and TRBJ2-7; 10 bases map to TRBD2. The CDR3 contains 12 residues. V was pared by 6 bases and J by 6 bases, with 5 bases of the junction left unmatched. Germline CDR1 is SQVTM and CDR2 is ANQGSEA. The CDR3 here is CSVPSGSAEQYF. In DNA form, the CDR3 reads TGCAGCGTACCTAGCGGGAGCGCCGAGCAGTACTTC.

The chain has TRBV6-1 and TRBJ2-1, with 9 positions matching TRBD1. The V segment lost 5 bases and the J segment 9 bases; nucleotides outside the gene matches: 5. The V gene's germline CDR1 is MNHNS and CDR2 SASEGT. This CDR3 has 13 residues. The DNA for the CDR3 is TGTGCCAGCAGTAGACAGGGGGGGAGTGAGCAGTTCTTC. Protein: CASSRQGGSEQFF.

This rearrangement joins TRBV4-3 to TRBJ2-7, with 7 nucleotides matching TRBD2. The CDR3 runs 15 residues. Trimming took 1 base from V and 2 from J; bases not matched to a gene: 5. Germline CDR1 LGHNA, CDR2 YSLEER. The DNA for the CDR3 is TGCGCCAGCAGCCAAGCCGAGGGACTAACCTACGAGCAGTACTTC. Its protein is CASSQAEGLTYEQYF.

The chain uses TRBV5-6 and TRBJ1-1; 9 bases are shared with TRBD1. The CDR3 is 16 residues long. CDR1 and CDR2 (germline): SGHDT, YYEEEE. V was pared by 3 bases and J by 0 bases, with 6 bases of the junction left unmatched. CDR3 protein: CASSYAGTGLNTEAFF. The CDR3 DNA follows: TGTGCCAGCAGCTACGCCGGGACAGGGTTGAACACTGAAGCTTTCTTT. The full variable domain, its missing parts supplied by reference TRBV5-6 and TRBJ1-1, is DAGVTQSPTHLIKTRGQQVTLRCSPKSGHDTVSWYQQALGQGPQFIFQYYEEEERQRGNFPDRFSGHQFPNYSSELNVNALLLGDSALYLCASSYAGTGLNTEAFFGQGTRLTVV.

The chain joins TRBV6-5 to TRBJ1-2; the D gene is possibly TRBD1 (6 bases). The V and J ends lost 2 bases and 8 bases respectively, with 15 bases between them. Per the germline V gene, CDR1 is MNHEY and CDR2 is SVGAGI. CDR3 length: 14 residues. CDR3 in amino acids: CASSYKDRRFGYTF. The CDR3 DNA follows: TGTGCCAGCAGTTACAAGGACAGAAGGTTCGGCTACACCTTC.

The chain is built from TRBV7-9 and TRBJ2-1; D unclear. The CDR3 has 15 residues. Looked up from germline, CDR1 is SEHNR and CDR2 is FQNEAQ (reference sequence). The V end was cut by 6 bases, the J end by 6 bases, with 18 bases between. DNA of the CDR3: TGTGCCAGCAGGCCCCCTATATCGGAGCGCAATGAGCAGTTCTTC. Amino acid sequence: CASRPPISERNEQFF. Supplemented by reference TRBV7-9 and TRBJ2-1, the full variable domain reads DTGVSQNPRHKITKRGQNVTFRCDPISEHNRLYWYRQTLGQGPEFLTYFQNEAQLEKSRLLSDRFSAERPKGSFSTLEIQRTEQGDSAMYLCASRPPISERNEQFFGPGTRLTVL.